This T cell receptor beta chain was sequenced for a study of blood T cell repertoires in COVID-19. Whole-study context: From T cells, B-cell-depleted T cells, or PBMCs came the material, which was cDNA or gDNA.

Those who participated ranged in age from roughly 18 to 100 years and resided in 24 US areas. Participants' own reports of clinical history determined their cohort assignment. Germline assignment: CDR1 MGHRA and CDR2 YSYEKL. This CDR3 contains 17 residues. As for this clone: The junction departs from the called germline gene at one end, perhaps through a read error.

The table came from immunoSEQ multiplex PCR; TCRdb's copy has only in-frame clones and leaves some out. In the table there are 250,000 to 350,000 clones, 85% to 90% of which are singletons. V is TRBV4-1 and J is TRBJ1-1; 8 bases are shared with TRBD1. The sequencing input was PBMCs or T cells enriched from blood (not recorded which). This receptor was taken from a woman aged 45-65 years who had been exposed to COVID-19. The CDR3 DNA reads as TGCGCCAGCAGCCAAGCTAAAGCAGGGGGCCTACCCCCTGAGGCTTTCTTT. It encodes CASSQAKAGGLPPEAFF.